These 18 T cell receptor beta chains were sequenced from one sample in a study of blood T cell repertoires in COVID-19. TCRdb's table, derived via immunoSEQ multiplex PCR, lists solely in-frame clones and lacks some. The data hold under 150,000 clones, with 70% to 90% observed a single time. Sequenced input: peripheral blood. The source of these receptors is a middle-aged man with acute or convalescent COVID-19.

The rearrangement joins TRBV29-1 to TRBJ2-1; no clear D. This CDR3 comprises 13 residues. Germline values: CDR1 SQVTM, CDR2 ANQGSEA. Trimming left V 1 base short and J 5 bases short, with 9 bases between. CDR3 protein: CSVEGTDHNEQFF. CDR3 in DNA: TGCAGCGTTGAAGGAACAGACCACAATGAGCAGTTCTTC.

The gene calls are TRBV6-5 and TRBJ2-7; possible D gene TRBD1, 5 bases. V gave up 8 bases and J gave up 3 bases, with 14 bases separating them. This CDR3 is 13 amino acids long. Per the germline V gene, CDR1 is MNHEY and CDR2 is SVGAGI. This CDR3 reads CASGATGSYEQYF. DNA for the CDR3: TGTGCCAGCGGAGCTACAGGTAGCTACGAGCAGTACTTC.

The DNA of the CDR3 is TGCAGTGCGGACCCGGGGGGGGAGCAGTACTTC. It specifies CSADPGGEQYF. The genes are TRBV20-1 and TRBJ2-7; 8 positions match TRBD2. The CDR3 covers 11 residues. The trim removed 6 bases at V and 7 bases at J, leaving 5 bases unmatched. Germline CDR1 DFQATT, CDR2 SNEGSKA (reference sequence).

The chain joins TRBV5-1 to TRBJ2-5; D call uncertain. The V gene lost 0 bases and the J gene lost 1 base, with 4 bases spanning the gap. The CDR3 covers 13 residues. The V gene's germline CDR1 is SGHRS and CDR2 YFSETQ. In DNA, the CDR3 is TGCGCCAGCAGCTTGGCCTTCCAAGAGACCCAGTACTTC. Protein: CASSLAFQETQYF.

This clone was observed a single time. The rearrangement joins TRBV19 to TRBJ2-1; weak D call: TRBD1 (6 bases). CDR1 is LNHDA and CDR2 is SQIVND in the germline V gene (reference sequence). Trimming left V 1 base short and J 4 bases short, with 11 bases between. The CDR3 spans 15 residues. The chain's CDR3 is CASSIGRGRYNEQFF. The CDR3 DNA is TGTGCCAGTAGTATAGGTAGGGGGAGATACAATGAGCAGTTCTTC.

V gene TRBV18 combines with J gene TRBJ2-5; 8 bases align to TRBD1. Losses at the gene ends were 6 bases for V and 5 bases for J; bases not matched to a gene: 5. The CDR3 totals 13 residues. Germline V lookup: CDR1 KGHSH, CDR2 LQKENI. The CDR3 DNA reads TGTGCCAGCTCTCAGGACAGGGTGGAGACCCAGTACTTC. Residues: CASSQDRVETQYF.

The chain links TRBV24-1 to TRBJ1-6; 9 bases match TRBD1. The V gene end was trimmed by 3 bases and the J gene end by 5 bases; junction bases not matched to a gene: 4. This CDR3 is built from 16 residues. Germline-derived CDR1 and CDR2 are KGHDR and SFDVKD. CDR3 sequence reads: CATSDSRTGDNSPLHF. CDR3 sequence (DNA): TGTGCCACCAGTGATAGCCGGACAGGGGATAATTCACCCCTCCACTTT.

The rearrangement links TRBV2 to TRBJ2-6; 10 nucleotides agree with TRBD2. The CDR3 runs to 17 residues. The V segment lost 3 bases and the J segment 3 bases; nucleotides outside the gene matches: 5. The V gene's germline CDR1 is SNHLY and CDR2 FYNNEI. CDR3 residues: CASSDSTSGVGANVLTF. CDR3 DNA: TGTGCCAGCAGTGACTCAACTAGCGGGGTTGGGGCCAACGTCCTGACTTTC. Looking up the rest from reference TRBV2 and TRBJ2-6 gives the full variable domain: EPEVTQTPSHQVTQMGQEVILRCVPISNHLYFYWYRQILGQKVEFLVSFYNNEISEKSEIFDDQFSVERPDGSNFTLKIRSTKLEDSAMYFCASSDSTSGVGANVLTFGAGSRLTVL.

The chain is built from TRBV19 and TRBJ2-5; 7 bases are a match to TRBD2. J was trimmed by 0 bases and V by 8 bases; bases with no gene match: 12. The CDR3 has 16 residues. Germline CDR1 reads LNHDA; CDR2 reads SQIVND (reference sequence). CDR3 sequence (DNA): TGTGCCAGTGGCTCCCTCCTCGGACTAGACCAAGAGACCCAGTACTTC. Translation gives CASGSLLGLDQETQYF.

The sample holds a few counts of this clone. The chain couples TRBV7-3 to TRBJ1-1; D ambiguous. The CDR3 runs to 13 residues. The V gene lost 1 base and the J gene lost 2 bases, with 5 bases spanning the gap. In germline, CDR1 is SGHTA, CDR2 FQGTGA. The CDR3, as DNA: TGTGCCAGCAGCTTAAGAGCAAACACTGAAGCTTTCTTT. This gives the protein CASSLRANTEAFF.

The chain couples TRBV19 to TRBJ1-2; TRBD1 agrees at 11 bases. The trim removed 5 bases at V and 5 bases at J, leaving 13 bases unmatched. Germline CDR1 reads LNHDA; CDR2 reads SQIVND (reference sequence). This CDR3 has 17 residues. The CDR3 here is CASSPTGQGARTYGYTF. The CDR3 nucleotides read TGTGCCAGTAGTCCGACCGGACAGGGGGCCAGGACATATGGCTACACCTTC.

The J gene is TRBJ1-2, the V gene TRBV13; 8 bases are shared with TRBD1. The CDR3 spans 14 residues. The germline V gene has CDR1 PRHDT and CDR2 FYEKMQ (reference sequence). The J segment lost 8 bases and the V segment lost 5 bases, leaving 10 bases of the junction unmatched. CDR3 sequence: CASSKTGTGHGYTF. The CDR3 DNA reads TGTGCCAGCAGCAAGACCGGGACAGGACACGGCTACACCTTC.

The gene calls are TRBV27 and TRBJ2-3; tentative D call: TRBD1 (6 bases). The CDR3 runs 16 residues. Germline V CDR1 and CDR2: MNHEY, SMNVEV (reference sequence). The ends were cut back, 2 bases at V and 5 bases at J, with 17 bases in the middle. The CDR3 DNA reads as TGTGCCAGCAGTTTAATCGGTTCAGGGGCAGGAGATACGCAGTATTTT. Translating gives CASSLIGSGAGDTQYF.

The chain joins TRBV3-1 (or the pseudogene TRBV3-2) to TRBJ2-2, with 7 bases lining up with TRBD1. The CDR3 has 14 amino acids. V was pared by 0 bases and J by 8 bases, with 3 bases of the junction left unmatched. Germline CDR1 is LGHDT and CDR2 is YNNKEL (reference sequence). The CDR3 reads CASSQDEGAGELFF. The CDR3 nucleotides are TGTGCCAGCAGCCAAGACGAGGGGGCTGGGGAGCTGTTTTTT.

V usage is TRBV19 and J usage is TRBJ2-1; 9 nucleotides agree with TRBD2. The V segment lost 3 bases and the J segment 4 bases; nucleotides outside the gene matches: 7. Per germline, CDR1 LNHDA and CDR2 SQIVND (reference sequence). CDR3 length: 16 residues. CDR3 nucleotides: TGTGCCAGTAGTATGCCGGCGGGGGGGCGTTACAATGAGCAGTTCTTC. It encodes CASSMPAGGRYNEQFF.

The chain couples TRBV10-3 to TRBJ2-5, with TRBD1 identical over 8 bases. Germline trimming cut 7 bases from V and 1 base from J; bases unmatched to any gene: 23. The CDR3 totals 20 residues. Germline V gene data show CDR1 as ENHRY and CDR2 as SYGVKD. The CDR3 loop is CAINPWATVSGGPTQETQYF. In DNA form, the CDR3 reads TGTGCCATCAACCCCTGGGCCACCGTATCAGGGGGCCCAACCCAAGAGACCCAGTACTTC.

The genes are TRBV6-2 or TRBV6-3 and TRBJ2-7; 9 bases fit TRBD1. V shed 5 bases, J shed 5 bases, and the junction held 4 bases outside the gene matches. CDR3 size: 13 residues. Per the germline V gene, CDR1 is MNHEY and CDR2 is SVGEGT. Written as DNA, the CDR3 is TGTGCCAGCAGTACCCGGACAGGGGACGAGCAGTACTTC. Amino acids: CASSTRTGDEQYF.

The V call is TRBV27, the J call TRBJ2-5, with D perhaps TRBD2 (6 bases). V lost 2 bases to trimming and J lost 0 bases, with 7 bases between them. The CDR3 is 14 amino acids. Germline loops: CDR1 MNHEY, CDR2 SMNVEV (reference sequence). This chain's CDR3 is CASSLAGYQETQYF. The CDR3 coding sequence is TGTGCCAGCAGTTTAGCGGGGTACCAAGAGACCCAGTACTTC.